Many counts were recorded for the clone carrying this T cell receptor beta chain. The antigen remains unidentified. These data are taken from a study of response to subunit inactivated influenza vaccine. General study findings and limits: After each seasonal influenza vaccination, few new T cells are recruited, the authors suggested.

Germline CDR1 and CDR2: DFQATT and SNEGSKA (reference sequence). The CDR3 is made up of 14 amino acids. J gave up 6 bases and V 3 bases, and 8 bases lay outside the gene matches. One entry per CDR3 protein results from TCRdb running MiXCR on the RT-PCR reads. The sample has over 450,000 distinct CDR3 sequences; around 13% are singletons. This receptor was taken from a man aged 50 to 59 who received an inactivated influenza vaccine. The specimen was PBMCs from blood, collected about 6 weeks after vaccination. The chain recombines TRBV20-1 with TRBJ2-7, with TRBD1 matching 10 bases. The CDR3 region is CSASADRGLFEQYF. DNA for the CDR3: TGCAGTGCTAGTGCAGACAGGGGGCTGTTCGAGCAGTACTTC.